These 5 T cell receptor beta chains share one sample of origin, sequenced in a study of shared clonotypes between healthy human individuals. The method was immunoSEQ multiplex PCR; TCRdb's version includes in-frame clones alone and lacks a portion of them. The sample holds some 690,000 clones, roughly 91% seen once. Sequences were obtained from memory CD8+ T cells from PBMCs. Subset defined: CD45RO+ cells pooled with CCR7-negative TemRA cells. The receptor set was obtained from a man aged 18-30 years in good health. Some clones in this sample may be carry-over from other donors' samples.

This sequence joins TRBV6-5 and TRBJ2-7, with D perhaps matching TRBD1 (5 bases). Germline-derived CDR1 and CDR2 are MNHEY and SVGAGI. The V and J ends lost 0 bases and 2 bases respectively, with 14 bases between them. This CDR3 comprises 16 residues. CDR3 protein: CASSYSQGTRTYEQYF. In DNA form, the CDR3 reads TGTGCCAGCAGTTACTCGCAGGGAACGCGAACCTACGAGCAGTACTTC.

This rearrangement joins TRBV4-1 to TRBJ2-7; TRBD1 is a possible D gene (6 bases). The germline CDR1 and CDR2 sequences are MGHRA and YSYEKL. The V end lost 1 base, the J end lost 3 bases, and 19 bases lay between the germline ends. The CDR3 runs 17 residues. CDR3 residues: CASSQGRGPDRNYEQYF. The CDR3 region has the DNA TGCGCCAGCAGCCAAGGCCGGGGCCCAGACAGGAACTACGAGCAGTACTTC.

The V gene is TRBV6-6, the J gene TRBJ2-7; D is possibly TRBD1 or TRBD2 (5 bases each). V lost 4 bases and J 4 bases, leaving 20 bases between the germline ends. This CDR3 has 16 amino acids. Per the germline V gene, CDR1 is MNHNY and CDR2 is SVGAGI (reference sequence). The CDR3 is CASSLQQRDQQYEQYF. Here the CDR3 DNA reads TGTGCCAGCAGTTTACAACAACGGGACCAACAATACGAGCAGTACTTC.

The rearrangement links TRBV5-6 to TRBJ2-7; 8 bases match TRBD2. V lost 4 bases to trimming and J lost 0 bases; unmatched junction nucleotides: 6. Germline V gives CDR1 SGHDT, CDR2 YYEEEE. This CDR3 is 15 amino acids long. The CDR3 sequence is CASSPSGGSSYEQYF. DNA of the CDR3: TGTGCCAGCAGCCCCTCGGGGGGGAGCTCCTACGAGCAGTACTTC.

CDR3 region: CAWNKGREALNTGELFF. CDR3 DNA: TGTGCCTGGAACAAGGGCAGGGAGGCACTCAACACCGGGGAGCTGTTTTTT. The V gene is TRBV30, the J gene TRBJ2-2, with D maybe TRBD2 (6 bases). This CDR3 is 17 amino acids long. V gave up 4 bases and J gave up 2 bases, with 20 bases separating them. Per the germline V gene, CDR1 is GTSNPN and CDR2 is SVGIG (reference sequence). Variable domain in full (rest from reference TRBV30 and TRBJ2-2): SQTIHQWPATLVQPVGSPLSLECTVEGTSNPNLYWYRQAAGRGLQLLFYSVGIGQISSEVPQNLSASRPQDRQFILSSKKLLLSDSGFYLCAWNKGREALNTGELFFGEGSRLTVL.